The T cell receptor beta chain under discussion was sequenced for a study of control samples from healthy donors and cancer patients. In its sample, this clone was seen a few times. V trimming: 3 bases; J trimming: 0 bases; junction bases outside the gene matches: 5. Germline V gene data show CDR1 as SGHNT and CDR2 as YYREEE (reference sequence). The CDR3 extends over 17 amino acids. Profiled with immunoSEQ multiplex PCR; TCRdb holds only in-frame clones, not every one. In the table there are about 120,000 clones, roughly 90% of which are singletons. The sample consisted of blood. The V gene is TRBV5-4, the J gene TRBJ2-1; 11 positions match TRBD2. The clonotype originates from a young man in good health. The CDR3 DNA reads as TGTGCCAGCAGCTCTCAGGGGACTAGCGGCTCCTACAATGAGCAGTTCTTC. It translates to CASSSQGTSGSYNEQFF.